One sample yielded the 9 T cell receptor beta chains listed below, sequenced in a study of blood T cell repertoires in COVID-19. Data came from immunoSEQ multiplex PCR; TCRdb stores just in-frame clones and leaves some out. Of fewer than 15,000 clones listed, approximately 84% are singletons. Sequenced sample: peripheral blood. These receptors all come from a human donor in a cohort sampled during active COVID-19.

The chain is built from TRBV7-2 and TRBJ2-2; D uncertain. Trimming removed 5 bases from V and 5 bases from J, with 9 bases in between. The length of the CDR3 is 13 residues. In germline, CDR1 is SGHTA, CDR2 FQGNSA. Written as DNA, the CDR3 is TGTGCCAGCAGCCCCCGAGAGACCGGGGAGCTGTTTTTT. Translated, it gives CASSPRETGELFF.

This clone was seen more than once but under ten times. The CDR3 loop reads CASSLGTFSNQPQHF. The CDR3 bases are TGTGCCAGCAGCTTAGGGACATTTAGCAATCAGCCCCAGCATTTT. This chain connects TRBV13 to TRBJ1-5, with D unresolved. The CDR3 spans 15 residues. Looked up from germline, CDR1 is PRHDT and CDR2 is FYEKMQ (reference sequence). V was cut by 0 bases and J by 0 bases, with 6 bases left in between.

The chain joins TRBV27 to TRBJ2-1, with D maybe TRBD1 (5 bases). This CDR3 has 13 residues. Germline V gene sequence: CDR1 MNHEY, CDR2 SMNVEV (reference sequence). The V and J ends lost 8 bases and 3 bases respectively, with 11 bases between them. CDR3 DNA: TGTGCCAGCGGTATAGACAGCTACAATGAGCAGTTCTTC. This translates into CASGIDSYNEQFF.

There are many counts of this clone. The chain is built from TRBV6-5 and TRBJ2-3, with TRBD1 matching 11 bases. The CDR3 is made up of 15 amino acids. Trimming at V came to 8 bases and at J to 5 bases, leaving 9 bases not matched to a gene. CDR1 is MNHEY and CDR2 is SVGAGI in the germline V gene. CDR3 nucleotides: TGTGCCAGCGCCCCCGGGACAGGGGGTGGAGATACGCAGTATTTT. It codes for CASAPGTGGGDTQYF.

This chain links TRBV18 with TRBJ2-1; TRBD1 might be the D (6 bases). The CDR3 contains 13 residues. Trimming shortened V by 2 bases and J by 8 bases, and 10 bases separated the two germline ends. CDR1 is KGHSH, CDR2 LQKENI, per germline. The DNA of the CDR3 is TGTGCCAGCTCACCAGGGGCAGGGGATGAGCAGTTCTTC. This translates into CASSPGAGDEQFF.

The gene calls are TRBV28 and TRBJ2-7; D gene unclear. Deletions cut 3 bases from V and 1 base from J, with 7 bases between. This CDR3 is built from 13 residues. Germline CDR1 and CDR2: MDHEN and SYDVKM. In DNA, the CDR3 is TGTGCCAGCAGTTTCTCACTGTCCTACGAGCAGTACTTC. Encoded protein: CASSFSLSYEQYF.

This rearrangement joins TRBV9 to TRBJ2-7; 7 bases are a match to TRBD1. The CDR3 runs 15 residues. Germline V CDR1 and CDR2: SGDLS, YYNGEE. The trim removed 3 bases at V and 3 bases at J, leaving 9 bases unmatched. The CDR3 DNA reads TGTGCCAGCAGCGCTACGGACAGGCCATACTACGAGCAGTACTTC. Encoded protein: CASSATDRPYYEQYF.

V and J are TRBV6-1 and TRBJ1-4; tentative D call: TRBD1 (6 bases). This CDR3 has 15 residues. Germline CDR1 and CDR2: MNHNS and SASEGT. Trimming removed 2 bases from V and 8 bases from J, with 15 bases in between. The CDR3 nucleotides read TGTGCCAGCAGTGAAAGGGGAGGGGGAGGAGAAAAACTGTTTTTT. It encodes CASSERGGGGEKLFF.

This chain links TRBV9 with TRBJ2-5, with 10 bases fitting TRBD2. CDR3 size: 15 residues. The trim removed 6 bases at V and 1 base at J, leaving 6 bases unmatched. Germline values: CDR1 SGDLS, CDR2 YYNGEE. The CDR3 DNA reads as TGTGCCAGCAATAAACTAGCGGGGCTCCAAGAGACCCAGTACTTC. Protein sequence: CASNKLAGLQETQYF.